A selection of T cell receptor beta chains follows, all from one sample in a study of control samples from healthy donors and cancer patients. Libraries were prepared by immunoSEQ multiplex PCR; TCRdb keeps only in-frame clonotypes and omits some of them. The table lists about 120,000 clones, over 75% of them singletons. Sequencing used PBMCs. The receptor source for this set is a woman in her forties or fifties with colorectal cancer. Both conserved end residues are trimmed from each CDR3.

J: TRBJ2-5; V: TRBV27; CDR3: ASSLVEQETQY
J: TRBJ1-1; V: TRBV5-1; CDR3: ASSDRGGNTEAF
J: TRBJ2-2; V: TRBV9; CDR3: ASSTNRELDTGELF
J: TRBJ1-5; V: TRBV20-1; CDR3: SATSNQPQH
J: TRBJ1-4; V: TRBV19; CDR3: ASSATSGVHGEKLF
J: TRBJ2-2; V: TRBV30; CDR3: AWSPLPQRGYTGELF
J: TRBJ2-6; V: TRBV15; CDR3: ATSRDQGSGANVLT
J: TRBJ2-7; V: TRBV5-1; CDR3: ASSLDPGYYEQY
J: TRBJ1-2; V: TRBV4-1; CDR3: ASSHRTGLDYGYT
J: TRBJ2-4; V: TRBV6-2/TRBV6-3; CDR3: ASSYSRGTDIQY
J: TRBJ2-1; V: TRBV27; CDR3: ASSLRSNSYNEQF
J: TRBJ2-3; V: TRBV9; CDR3: ASSQTGFGYTDTQY
J: TRBJ2-5; V: TRBV27; CDR3: ASSLKWTGAVETQY
J: TRBJ2-1; V: TRBV5-1; CDR3: ASSRGQVEQF
J: TRBJ1-2; V: TRBV5-1; CDR3: ASSLVGQGAYGYT
J: TRBJ1-2; V: TRBV28; CDR3: ASSSPRGSSYGYT
J: TRBJ2-3; V: TRBV24-1; CDR3: ATSDQPDTQY
J: TRBJ1-2; V: TRBV19; CDR3: ASSIGYDGYT
J: TRBJ1-1; V: TRBV3-1/TRBV3-2; CDR3: ASSQDRGSPEAF
J: TRBJ1-5; V: TRBV28; CDR3: ASSLLGVTRPQH
J: TRBJ1-2; V: TRBV5-4; CDR3: ASSGPTDNYGYT
J: TRBJ1-4; V: TRBV10-3; CDR3: AISGSGENEKLF
J: TRBJ2-7; V: TRBV28; CDR3: ASSLLAGSLTEQY
J: TRBJ1-4; V: TRBV3-1/TRBV3-2; CDR3: ASSPPAGGNEKLF
J: TRBJ1-2; V: TRBV27; CDR3: ASSRDARYYGYT
J: TRBJ2-5; V: TRBV27; CDR3: ASSHIAGAAETQY
J: TRBJ1-5; V: TRBV4-1; CDR3: ASSQGRDRGGQPQH
J: TRBJ2-3; V: TRBV1; CDR3: TSSHRGLGGTSTDTQY
J: TRBJ2-5; V: TRBV5-1; CDR3: ASSLEGLETQY
J: TRBJ2-3; V: TRBV7-8; CDR3: ASSFSGTPADTQY
J: TRBJ1-1; V: TRBV19; CDR3: ASSRRGTGENTEAF
J: TRBJ2-7; V: TRBV6-6; CDR3: ASSYSLAGGNEQY
J: TRBJ2-7; V: TRBV19; CDR3: ASRRQGSYEQY
J: TRBJ2-7; V: TRBV7-2; CDR3: ASSFAHFIYEQY
J: TRBJ2-7; V: TRBV18; CDR3: ASHTTGQGYHEQY
J: TRBJ2-5; V: TRBV3-1/TRBV3-2; CDR3: ASSQVRGTQY
J: TRBJ2-5; V: TRBV29-1; CDR3: SVSGTGGRETQY
J: TRBJ1-2; V: TRBV15; CDR3: ATLGTNYGYT
J: TRBJ2-1; V: TRBV5-4; CDR3: ASSSNEGASYNEQF
J: TRBJ1-1; V: TRBV7-9; CDR3: ASSLQGGTEAF
J: TRBJ1-1; V: TRBV10-3; CDR3: AITRTGGFTEAF
J: TRBJ1-1; V: TRBV7-6; CDR3: ASSLTTGTNTEAF
J: TRBJ2-5; V: TRBV9; CDR3: ASSAIAGGPVETQY
J: TRBJ2-1; V: TRBV19; CDR3: ASKDSGSAYNEQF
J: TRBJ2-7; V: TRBV5-1; CDR3: ASSLAGRSEQY
J: TRBJ1-4; V: TRBV27; CDR3: ASSPTGDEKLF
J: TRBJ2-1; V: TRBV5-1; CDR3: ASSLEVEQF
J: TRBJ2-7; V: TRBV4-1; CDR3: ASSQDFGGSTYEQY
J: TRBJ1-4; V: TRBV2; CDR3: ASRRTLGEKLF
J: TRBJ2-1; V: TRBV2; CDR3: ASSAGLSNEQF
J: TRBJ2-7; V: TRBV11-3; CDR3: ASSLSPSRGEQY
J: TRBJ1-3; V: TRBV19; CDR3: ASSIALGFGNTIY
J: TRBJ2-1; V: TRBV3-1/TRBV3-2; CDR3: ASSSGPIQPPYNEQF
J: TRBJ1-5; V: TRBV19; CDR3: ASRNQGDQPQH
J: TRBJ2-3; V: TRBV7-3; CDR3: ASSLRGSATSTDTQY
J: TRBJ2-5; V: TRBV25-1; CDR3: ASTPRGGPRETQY
J: TRBJ1-2; V: TRBV5-6; CDR3: ASSLEVYGYT